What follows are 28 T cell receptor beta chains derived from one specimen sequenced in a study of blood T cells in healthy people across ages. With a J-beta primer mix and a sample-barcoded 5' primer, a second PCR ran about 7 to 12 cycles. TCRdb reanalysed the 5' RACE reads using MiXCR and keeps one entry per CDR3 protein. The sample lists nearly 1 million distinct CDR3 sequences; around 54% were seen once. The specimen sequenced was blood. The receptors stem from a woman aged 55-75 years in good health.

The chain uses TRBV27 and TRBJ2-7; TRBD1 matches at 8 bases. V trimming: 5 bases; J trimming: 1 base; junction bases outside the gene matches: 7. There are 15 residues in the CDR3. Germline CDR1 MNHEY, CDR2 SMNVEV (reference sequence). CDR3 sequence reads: CASSLQGQGSYEQYF. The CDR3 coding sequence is TGTGCCAGCAGTCTCCAAGGACAGGGATCCTACGAGCAGTACTTC.

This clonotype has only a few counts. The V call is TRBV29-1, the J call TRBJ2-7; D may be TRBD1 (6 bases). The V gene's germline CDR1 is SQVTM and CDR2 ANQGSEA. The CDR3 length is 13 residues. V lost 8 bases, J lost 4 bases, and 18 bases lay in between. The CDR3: CSFHQGLMYEQYF. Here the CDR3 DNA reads TGCAGCTTCCATCAGGGGCTAATGTACGAGCAGTACTTC.

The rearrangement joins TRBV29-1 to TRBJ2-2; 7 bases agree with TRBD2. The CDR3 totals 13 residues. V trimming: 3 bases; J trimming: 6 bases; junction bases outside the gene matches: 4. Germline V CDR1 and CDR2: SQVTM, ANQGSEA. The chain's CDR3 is CSVDSAGAGELFF. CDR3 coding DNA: TGCAGCGTTGATTCCGCGGGAGCCGGGGAGCTGTTTTTT.

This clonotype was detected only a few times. The CDR3 loop is CASADRMETQYF. CDR3 bases: TGTGCCAGCGCGGACAGGATGGAGACCCAGTACTTC. The chain combines TRBV3-1 with TRBJ2-5, with 7 nucleotides matching TRBD1. The germline CDR1 and CDR2 sequences are LGHDT and YNNKEL (reference sequence). The length of the CDR3 is 12 residues. The J segment lost 5 bases and the V segment lost 8 bases, leaving 5 bases of the junction unmatched.

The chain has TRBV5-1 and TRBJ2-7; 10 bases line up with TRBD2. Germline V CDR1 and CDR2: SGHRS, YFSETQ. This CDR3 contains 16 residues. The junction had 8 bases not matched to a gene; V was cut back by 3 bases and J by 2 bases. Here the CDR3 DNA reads TGCGCCAGCAGCTCGGTTGCTAGCGGGGGCACCTACGAGCAGTACTTC. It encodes CASSSVASGGTYEQYF. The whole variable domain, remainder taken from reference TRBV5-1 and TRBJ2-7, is KAGVTQTPRYLIKTRGQQVTLSCSPISGHRSVSWYQQTPGQGLQFLFEYFSETQRNKGNFPGRFSGRQFSNSRSEMNVSTLELGDSALYLCASSSVASGGTYEQYFGPGTRLTVT.

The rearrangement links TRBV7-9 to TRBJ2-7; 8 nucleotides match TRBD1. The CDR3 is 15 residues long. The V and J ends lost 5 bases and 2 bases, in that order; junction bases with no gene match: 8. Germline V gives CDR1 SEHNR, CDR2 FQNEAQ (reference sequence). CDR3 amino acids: CASSPRQGTPYEQYF. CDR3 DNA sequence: TGTGCCAGCAGCCCACGACAGGGGACCCCCTACGAGCAGTACTTC. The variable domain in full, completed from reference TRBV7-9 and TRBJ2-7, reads DTGVSQNPRHKITKRGQNVTFRCDPISEHNRLYWYRQTLGQGPEFLTYFQNEAQLEKSRLLSDRFSAERPKGSFSTLEIQRTEQGDSAMYLCASSPRQGTPYEQYFGPGTRLTVT.

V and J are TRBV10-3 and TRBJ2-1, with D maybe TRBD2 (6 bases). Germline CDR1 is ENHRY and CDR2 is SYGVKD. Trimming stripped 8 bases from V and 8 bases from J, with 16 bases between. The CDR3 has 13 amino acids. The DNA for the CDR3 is TGTGCCATCGGGTTGGGGGGTAGGGATGAGCAGTTCTTC. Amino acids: CAIGLGGRDEQFF.

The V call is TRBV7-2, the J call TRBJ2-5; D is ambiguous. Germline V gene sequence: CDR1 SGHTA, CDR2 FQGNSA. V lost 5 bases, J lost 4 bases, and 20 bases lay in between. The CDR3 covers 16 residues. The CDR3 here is CASSIRLGTVGETQYF. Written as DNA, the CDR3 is TGTGCCAGCAGCATACGCCTGGGAACAGTGGGAGAGACCCAGTACTTC.

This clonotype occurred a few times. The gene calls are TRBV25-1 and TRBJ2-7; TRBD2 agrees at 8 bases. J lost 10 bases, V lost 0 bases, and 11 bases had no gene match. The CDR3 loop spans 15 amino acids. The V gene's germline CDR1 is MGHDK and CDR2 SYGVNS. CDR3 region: CASSEYIAGKNSQYF. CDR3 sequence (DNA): TGTGCCAGCAGTGAATATATAGCGGGGAAAAACAGTCAGTACTTC.

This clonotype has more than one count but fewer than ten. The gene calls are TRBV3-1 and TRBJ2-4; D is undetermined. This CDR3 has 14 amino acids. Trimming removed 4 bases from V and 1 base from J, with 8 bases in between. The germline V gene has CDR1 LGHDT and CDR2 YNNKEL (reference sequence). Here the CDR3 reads CASSRAEAKNIQYF. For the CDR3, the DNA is TGTGCCAGCAGCCGTGCGGAGGCCAAAAACATTCAGTACTTC.

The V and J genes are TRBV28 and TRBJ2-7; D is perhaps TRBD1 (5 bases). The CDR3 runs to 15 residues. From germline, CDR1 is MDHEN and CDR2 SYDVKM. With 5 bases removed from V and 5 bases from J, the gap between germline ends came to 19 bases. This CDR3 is CASSPGLRGRHEQYF. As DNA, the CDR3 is TGTGCCAGCAGTCCAGGGCTGAGAGGTAGGCACGAGCAGTACTTC.

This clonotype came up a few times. The CDR3 nucleotides read TGTGCCAGCAGGAGTGCCTACAATGAGCAGTACTTC. Residues: CASRSAYNEQYF. This chain links TRBV6-5 with TRBJ2-7, with D uncertain. The V gene lost 6 bases and the J gene lost 7 bases, with 13 bases spanning the gap. The CDR3 extends over 12 amino acids. Germline lookup yields CDR1 MNHEY and CDR2 SVGAGI.

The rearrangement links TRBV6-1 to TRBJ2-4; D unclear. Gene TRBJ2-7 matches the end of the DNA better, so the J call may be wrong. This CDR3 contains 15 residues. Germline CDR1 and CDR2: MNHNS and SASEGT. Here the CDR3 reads CASSEVGRITSEQYF. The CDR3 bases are TGTGCCAGCAGTGAAGTCGGCCGGATTACCTCCGAGCAGTACTTC.

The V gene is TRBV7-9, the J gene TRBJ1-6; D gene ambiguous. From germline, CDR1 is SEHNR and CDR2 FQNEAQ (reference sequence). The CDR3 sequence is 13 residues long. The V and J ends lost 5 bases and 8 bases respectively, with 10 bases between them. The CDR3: CASSEPRDSPLHF. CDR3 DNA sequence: TGTGCCAGCAGCGAGCCGCGGGATTCACCCCTCCACTTT.

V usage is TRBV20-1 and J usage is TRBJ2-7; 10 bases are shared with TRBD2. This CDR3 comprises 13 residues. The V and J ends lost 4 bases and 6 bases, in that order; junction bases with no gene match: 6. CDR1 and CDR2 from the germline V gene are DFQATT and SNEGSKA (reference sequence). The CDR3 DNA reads TGCAGTGCTACCCTAGCGGGAGCTCTCGAGCAGTACTTC. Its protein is CSATLAGALEQYF.

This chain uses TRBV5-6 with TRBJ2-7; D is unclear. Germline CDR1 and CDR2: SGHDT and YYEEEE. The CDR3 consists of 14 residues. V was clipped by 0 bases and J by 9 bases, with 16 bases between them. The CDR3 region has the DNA TGTGCCAGCAGCTTGGGGTCCCATCTAGACGGGCAGTACTTC. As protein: CASSLGSHLDGQYF.

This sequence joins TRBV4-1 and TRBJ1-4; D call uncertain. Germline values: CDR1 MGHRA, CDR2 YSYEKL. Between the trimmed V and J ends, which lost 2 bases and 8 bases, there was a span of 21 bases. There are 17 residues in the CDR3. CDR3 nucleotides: TGCGCCAGCAGCCAACCGCACAAGGGCCGCTCTGGGGAAAAACTGTTTTTT. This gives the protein CASSQPHKGRSGEKLFF.

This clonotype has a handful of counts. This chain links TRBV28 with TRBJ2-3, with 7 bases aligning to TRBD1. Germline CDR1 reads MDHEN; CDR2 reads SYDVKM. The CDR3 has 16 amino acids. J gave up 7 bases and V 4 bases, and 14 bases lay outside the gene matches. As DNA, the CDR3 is TGTGCCAGCAGTTCACTACAACCGGGACAGTTGAATACGCAGTATTTT. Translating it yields CASSSLQPGQLNTQYF.

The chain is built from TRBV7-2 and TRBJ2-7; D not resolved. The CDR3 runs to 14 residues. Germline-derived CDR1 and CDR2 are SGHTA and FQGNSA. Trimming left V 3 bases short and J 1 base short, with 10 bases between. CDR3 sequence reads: CASSLAHGSYEQYF. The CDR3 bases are TGTGCCAGCAGCTTGGCGCATGGTTCCTACGAGCAGTACTTC.

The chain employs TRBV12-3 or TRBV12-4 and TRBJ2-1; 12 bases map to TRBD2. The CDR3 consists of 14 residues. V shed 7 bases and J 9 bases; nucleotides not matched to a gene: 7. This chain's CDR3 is CASTTTSGSIEQFF. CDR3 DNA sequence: TGTGCCAGCACCACGACTAGCGGGAGCATTGAGCAGTTCTTC.

CDR3 coding DNA: TGTGCCAGCAGTTACTCGACTCAGAACACAGATACGCAGTATTTT. This encodes CASSYSTQNTDTQYF. The chain links TRBV6-2 or TRBV6-3 to TRBJ2-3; D gene unclear. The V gene's germline CDR1 is MNHEY and CDR2 SVGEGT. Trimming cost V 0 bases and J 2 bases, with 9 bases left between them. This CDR3 region has 15 residues.

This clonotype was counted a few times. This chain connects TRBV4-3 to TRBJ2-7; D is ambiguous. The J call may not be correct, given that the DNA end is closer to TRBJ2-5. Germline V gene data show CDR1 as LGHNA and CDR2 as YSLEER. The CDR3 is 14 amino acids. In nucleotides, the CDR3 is TGCGCCAGCAGCCAAGATCCCAACGGGGAGACCCAGTACTTC. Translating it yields CASSQDPNGETQYF.

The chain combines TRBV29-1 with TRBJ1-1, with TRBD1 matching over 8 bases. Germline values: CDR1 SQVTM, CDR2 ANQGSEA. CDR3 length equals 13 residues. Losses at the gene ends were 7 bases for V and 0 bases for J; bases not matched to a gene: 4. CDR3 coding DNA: TGCAGCGCCGGACAGGGAGTGAACACTGAAGCTTTCTTT. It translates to CSAGQGVNTEAFF.

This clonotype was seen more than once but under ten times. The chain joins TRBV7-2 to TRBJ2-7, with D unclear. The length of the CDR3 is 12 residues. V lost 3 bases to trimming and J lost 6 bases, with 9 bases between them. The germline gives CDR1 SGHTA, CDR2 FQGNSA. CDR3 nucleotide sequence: TGTGCCAGCAGCTTTGAGGCCCGCGAGCAGTACTTC. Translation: CASSFEAREQYF.

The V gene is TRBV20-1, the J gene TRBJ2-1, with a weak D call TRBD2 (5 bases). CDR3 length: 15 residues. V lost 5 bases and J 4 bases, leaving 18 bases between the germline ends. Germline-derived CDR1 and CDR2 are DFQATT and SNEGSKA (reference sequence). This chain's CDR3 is CSAPDGRGIYNEQFF. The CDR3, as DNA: TGCAGTGCTCCGGACGGACGAGGGATTTACAATGAGCAGTTCTTC.

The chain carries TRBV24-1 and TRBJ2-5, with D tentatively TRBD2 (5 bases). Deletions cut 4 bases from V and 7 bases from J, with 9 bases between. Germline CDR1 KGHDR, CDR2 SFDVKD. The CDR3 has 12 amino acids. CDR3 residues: CATSEPGGTQYF. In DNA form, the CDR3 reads TGTGCCACCAGTGAGCCCGGAGGGACCCAGTACTTC.

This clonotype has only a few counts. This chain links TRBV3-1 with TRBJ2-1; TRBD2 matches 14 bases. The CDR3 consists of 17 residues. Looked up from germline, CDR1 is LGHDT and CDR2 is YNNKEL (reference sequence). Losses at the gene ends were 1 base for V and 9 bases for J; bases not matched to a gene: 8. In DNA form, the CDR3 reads TGTGCCAGCAGCCAAGCCTCCGGGACTAGCGGGAGAAGTGAGCAGTTCTTC. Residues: CASSQASGTSGRSEQFF.

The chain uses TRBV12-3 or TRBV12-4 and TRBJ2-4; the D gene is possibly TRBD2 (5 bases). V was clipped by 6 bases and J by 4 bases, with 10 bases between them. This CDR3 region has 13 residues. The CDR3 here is CASRLLGKNIQYF. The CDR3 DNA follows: TGTGCCAGCAGGTTACTAGGGAAAAACATTCAGTACTTC.